The rows below give T cell receptor beta chains drawn from one sample of a study of technical replicates of blood from a handful of donors. TCRdb keeps only in-frame clones here, not all; method: immunoSEQ multiplex PCR. The data hold around 80,000 clones, with roughly 91% observed a single time. Material: T cells isolated from PBMCs. The origin of the receptors is a human donor in good health. Each CDR3 is given with its conserved first and last residue. Each record gives: J gene, V gene, clone size, CDR3 protein. The size of a clone is reported for some rows only, either as once, few or many, or as a class for expanded clones.

TRBJ2-3,TRBV19,-,CASSTPGERTDTQYF
TRBJ1-2,TRBV5-1,-,CASSPLPGSYGYTF
TRBJ2-2,TRBV29-1,once,CSVEGQGWSGELFF
TRBJ1-3,TRBV5-5,-,CASSTSRQGTPRNTIYF
TRBJ1-2,TRBV4-1,-,CASSQGTGAYYGYTF
TRBJ1-1,TRBV11-2,few,CASSLAVSTEAFF
TRBJ1-1,TRBV28,-,CASSFILTSEAFF
TRBJ1-2,TRBV4-1,-,CASSQGEGGGYGYTF
TRBJ2-3,TRBV15,-,CATSRPELTDTQYF
TRBJ2-7,TRBV27,once,CASIDDYEQYF
TRBJ2-7,TRBV29-1,few,CSVEDPSQDEQYF
TRBJ2-4,TRBV27,-,CASRTGQFVQYF
TRBJ2-1,TRBV2,-,CASCPQGGVTSLFF
TRBJ2-5,TRBV13,-,CASSLSLAGVETQYF
TRBJ2-7,TRBV28,once,CASSESSYEQYF
TRBJ2-5,TRBV27,-,CASSFYRGETQYF
TRBJ2-3,TRBV10-2,-,CATTTTGVTDTQYF
TRBJ2-7,TRBV5-1,-,CASSLDGTGEQYF
TRBJ2-7,TRBV28,-,CASSFGRDEQYF
TRBJ1-4,TRBV9,once,CASSPRRQFNEKLFF
TRBJ2-3,TRBV6-6,once,CASSYSEGLDTQYF
TRBJ2-7,TRBV6-5,-,CASRPLGLAEQYF
TRBJ2-5,TRBV9,-,CASSVDRDETQYF
TRBJ2-7,TRBV5-1,-,CASSLVRGGGGISYEQYF
TRBJ2-1,TRBV19,-,CASSSRDRGDDEQFF
TRBJ2-1,TRBV7-9,once,CASSLDGRRYNEQFF
TRBJ2-3,TRBV4-1,-,CASSQWDGSDTQYF
TRBJ1-2,TRBV6-1,-,CASGPGGFNYGYTF
TRBJ2-1,TRBV28,-,CASSLTSGGTYNEQFF
TRBJ2-3,TRBV28,-,CASSSLAGAQDTQYF
TRBJ2-3,TRBV27,-,CASSLFRGVADTQYF
TRBJ1-2,TRBV5-1,-,CASSLGLTGSYGYTF
TRBJ2-7,TRBV7-9,once,CASSPTGWDEQYF
TRBJ2-3,TRBV5-6,-,CASSLITLAGTDTQYF
TRBJ2-6,TRBV5-1,-,CASSLGGFESSGANVLTF
TRBJ2-1,TRBV27,-,CASSLLLAGGVDEQFF
TRBJ1-1,TRBV6-5,-,CASSSHRGGTEAFF
TRBJ2-7,TRBV5-1,once,CASSLDSGRALYEQYF
TRBJ1-2,TRBV5-1,-,CASSLFTGALNYGYTF
TRBJ1-1,TRBV28,-,CASTGGLQAFF
TRBJ2-7,TRBV29-1,-,CSAQPRSDIYEQYF
TRBJ1-1,TRBV25-1,once,CASSPGGTTEAFF
TRBJ2-7,TRBV7-2,-,CASSLSGTYEQYF
TRBJ2-1,TRBV11-2,-,CASSYRDRGYNEQFF
TRBJ2-3,TRBV28,-,CASSLEAGQGFTDTQYF
TRBJ2-5,TRBV25-1,-,CASSEYTGVETQYF
TRBJ2-7,TRBV28,-,CASSLSLPRREQYF
TRBJ2-6,TRBV12-1,-,CASSPGGTGANVLTF
TRBJ1-4,TRBV2,-,CAGSGTNTGKLFF
TRBJ2-1,TRBV2,-,CASRGLDSKIYNEQFF
TRBJ2-1,TRBV5-4,-,CASRLTSGGISSYNEQFF
TRBJ2-3,TRBV18,-,CASSPEAGVTDTQYF
TRBJ2-7,TRBV9,-,CASSVEGGVEDEQYF
TRBJ1-5,TRBV7-2,-,CASSWTGGGNQPQHF
TRBJ2-2,TRBV19,-,CASKSGSMDTGELFF
TRBJ2-2,TRBV7-9,-,CASSRGTGVYIGELFF
TRBJ1-4,TRBV9,-,CASSAWTGNEKLFF
TRBJ2-7,TRBV9,-,CASSAWDRGSNYEQYF
TRBJ1-5,TRBV27,-,CASSLGRFYQPQHF